This T cell receptor (beta chain) was documented in a study of T cells in narcolepsy. From germline, CDR1 is MDHEN and CDR2 SYDVKM. V dropped 0 bases and J dropped 6; count of bases not matched to a gene: 11. The CDR3 runs 17 residues. This clone was found once. The protocol was immunoSEQ multiplex PCR, while the TCRdb copy is restricted to in-frame clones and leaves out a portion. The sample records roughly 35,000 clones, approximately 80% being singletons. The origin of this receptor is a human donor in good health. The rearrangement uses TRBV28 and TRBJ2-7; TRBD1 agrees at 10 bases. Input material: memory (CD45RA-) CD4+ T cells from blood. The CDR3 reads CASSLWGRGQGTGEQYF. The DNA for the CDR3 is TGTGCCAGCAGTTTATGGGGTAGGGGACAGGGGACAGGCGAGCAGTACTTC.